This TCR beta chain originates from a study of CD8+ T cells in alopecia areata. Whole-study findings and limits: Sharing of TCR sequences between patients (possibly for HLA-related reasons) was less clear than in mice. Researchers report lesional scalp, most notably alopecia totalis/universalis, outstripped normal scalp in clonality.

To note about this clone: Its antigen is not known.

Germline V lookup: CDR1 GTSNPN, CDR2 SVGIG (reference sequence). V trimming: 3 bases; J trimming: 4 bases; junction bases outside the gene matches: 11. The CDR3 runs 15 residues. Extraction of RNA preceded its reverse transcription into cDNA, which served as the sequencing template. The method was immunoSEQ multiplex PCR; TCRdb's version includes in-frame clones alone and lacks a portion of them. The table records about 200,000 clones, around 50% of them present only once. Sequenced material: CD8+ T cells sorted from blood. This chain uses TRBV30 with TRBJ2-7; 8 positions match TRBD1. The clonotype originates from a human donor in good health. CDR3 loop: CAWSDPPGQVYEQYF. CDR3 nucleotides: TGTGCCTGGAGCGACCCACCGGGACAGGTGTACGAGCAGTACTTC.